This TCR beta chain was captured by sequencing in a study of shared clonotypes between healthy human individuals (TCRdb year 2020). About the full investigation: A couple of women and a few men aged 18 to 49 years were included in the cohort. For each donor, CD4 naive and CD4 memory were each given three plates, CD8 naive was given two plates, and CD8 memory was given one plate. To increase sequencing depth and limit assay-specific biases, different laboratories used diverse techniques to prepare libraries and sequence TCR repertoires. Per donor, leukapheresis produced somewhere between about 0.85 and 8.9 billion PBMCs. To estimate repertoire size and how much clonotype sharing occurs between individuals, the study deeply sequenced the blood TCR repertoires of several healthy adults.

Comment on this clone: Its antigen remains undetermined. Per-base quality was not reported, and no clone a single base away is much larger than it. Different DNA sequences within this sample yield the same CDR3.

The paper as a whole reports these results and caveats: Larger estimated clonotype richness was generally found for naive subsets than for memory subsets. Only blood was sampled, and tissue TCR repertoires likely differ from those in blood. Sharing across several donors was observed for 4.5% to 6.5% of naive CD4, less than 4% of naive CD8, 2% to 2.5% of memory CD4, and approximately 0.41% of memory CD8 clonotypes. Higher generation probabilities were observed for clonotypes shared by all four sorted-subset donors than for non-shared clonotypes. Pairwise subsampling indicated that sequencing depth was expected to affect the degree of clonotype sharing among donors. Rarefaction of sorted-subset datasets indicated incomplete sequencing despite the large sequencing depth. The small number of donors limited the genetic and exposure-history diversity represented.

Using the deep immunoSEQ assay, TCR CDR3 regions were amplified from genomic DNA by multiplex PCR. Extracted genomic DNA from each cell subset was spread evenly across all wells of several immunoSEQ 96-well plates, with each plate serving as a replicate. Each replicate PCR for sorted subsets received around 210 ng genomic DNA, equal to roughly 29,000 T cell genomes. Purified libraries were quantified with a Qubit 3.0 fluorometer, sized on a Bioanalyzer 2100, and re-quantified with the KAPA Library Quantification kit. Every immunoSEQ 96-well plate was sequenced on a dedicated single-read 150-cycle Illumina NextSeq 550 flow cell. As for how the authors treated the data: Because the immunoSEQ output held only junctional sequences and lacked quality scores, the filtering could not match the filtering applied to full-length reads. To assign V/J genes and CDR3, sequences were annotated against IMGT germline references using PyIR, a Python wrapper for IgBLAST v1.9. Any read was removed if the V/J assignment was weak (E-value above 1e-6), the CDR3 was missing, or the read contained stop codons, out-of-frame junctions, or ambiguous translated residues. V3J clonotypes were defined as sequences sharing the same inferred V gene, J gene, and CDR3 amino acid sequence. The percentage overlap between two repertoires was calculated by dividing the number of shared unique clonotypes by the size of the smaller repertoire. Three approaches were used to assess repertoire richness: RTK rarefaction, the Chao1 estimator, and Recon v2.1 estimates of unobserved clonotypes. OLGA was used to compute generation probabilities for all TCRbeta clonotypes that the gDNA method yielded from a handful of donors. TCRdb obtained this table from immuneACCESS and retained in-frame rearrangements with V and J assigned. These tables miss some clones; where compared with another copy, unresolved V genes account for less than half of the shortfall, and the remainder is unexplained. V, J and clone size are taken as reported in that table, and D and trimming were inferred from the DNA itself. Recorded for this sample are some 2.1 million clones; around 95% of them occurred a single time. The top ten clones comprise 0.1% to 0.15% of the sample.

Donors were healthy HIV-negative adults with no recently reported acute infections or vaccinations. Every donor was a Caucasian adult residing in Nashville, Tennessee, USA. CD4+ T cells were enriched by magnetic negative selection; naive cells were then positively selected on CD45RA, and the negative fraction formed the memory subset. After blood collection by leukapheresis, PBMCs were isolated using Ficoll-Histopaque density gradient centrifugation and then cryopreserved in the vapor phase of liquid nitrogen. Analytical flow cytometry was used to check the purity and quantity of each magnetically sorted T cell population. Genomic DNA was isolated from each sorted fraction and quantified by UV absorbance on a Nanodrop 2000c. The source material was naive CD4+ T cells sorted from blood. What the cell subset or site label conveys for this sample: CD45RA+ positively selected. The receptor's source is a man younger than 35 in good health.

The nucleotides read TGCGCCAGCAGCTTGGCTGGACTAGCGGGAGGGAATGAGCAGTTCTTC. Its protein reads: CASSLAGLAGGNEQFF. The V and J segments used are TRBV5-1 and TRBJ2-1, with 15 middle bases fitting TRBD2. V is pruned by 0 bases and J by 7 bases, leaving 2 bases of the junction without a gene match. Including cysteine and phenylalanine, the CDR3 has 16 amino acids. Just CDR3 DNA is preserved here, 48 bases in frame from base 1. For CDR1 and CDR2, the germline V gene lists SGHRS and YFSETQ.